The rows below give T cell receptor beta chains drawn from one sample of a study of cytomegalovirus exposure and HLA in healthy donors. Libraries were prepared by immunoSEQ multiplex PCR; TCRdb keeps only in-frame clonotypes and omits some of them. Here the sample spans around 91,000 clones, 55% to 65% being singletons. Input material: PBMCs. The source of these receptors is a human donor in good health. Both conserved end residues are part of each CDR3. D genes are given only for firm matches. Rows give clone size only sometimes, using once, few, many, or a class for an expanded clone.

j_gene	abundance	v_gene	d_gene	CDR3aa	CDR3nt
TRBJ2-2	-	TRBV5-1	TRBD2	CASSLGLAGGQLTGELFF	TGCGCCAGCAGCTTGGGACTAGCGGGGGGGCAACTCACCGGGGAGCTGTTTTTT
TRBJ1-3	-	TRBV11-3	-	CASSLGGTGGNTIYF	TGTGCCAGCAGCTTGGGGGGGACCGGAGGAAACACCATATATTTT
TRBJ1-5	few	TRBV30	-	CAWSAGRREGQPQHF	TGTGCCTGGAGTGCAGGGCGGAGGGAGGGCCAGCCCCAGCATTTT
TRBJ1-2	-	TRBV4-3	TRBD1	CASSHTGQGALYGYTF	TGCGCCAGCAGCCATACGGGACAGGGGGCCCTCTATGGCTACACCTTC
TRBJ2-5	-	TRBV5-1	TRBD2	CASSLLSGGEETQYF	TGCGCCAGCAGCCTGCTTAGCGGGGGGGAAGAGACCCAGTACTTC
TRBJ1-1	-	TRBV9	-	CASSVVQGQNTEAFF	TGTGCCAGCAGCGTCGTTCAGGGGCAGAACACTGAAGCTTTCTTT
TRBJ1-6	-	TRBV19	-	CASSITSSPLHF	TGTGCCAGTAGTATAACATCTTCACCCCTCCACTTT
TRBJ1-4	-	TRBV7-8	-	CASSFGLGQWLFF	TGTGCCAGCAGCTTTGGGCTCGGACAGTGGCTGTTTTTT
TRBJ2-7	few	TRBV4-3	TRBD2	CASSEGLAPYEQYF	TGCGCCAGCAGCGAAGGACTAGCGCCCTACGAGCAGTACTTC
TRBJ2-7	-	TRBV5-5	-	CASSNPLARWREQYF	TGTGCCAGCAGCAACCCACTAGCCCGATGGAGGGAGCAGTACTTC
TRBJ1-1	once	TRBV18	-	CASSPGTRGMNTEAFF	TGTGCCAGCTCACCCGGGACAAGGGGAATGAACACTGAAGCTTTCTTT
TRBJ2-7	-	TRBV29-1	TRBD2	CSVRSGGSSSYEQYF	TGCAGCGTTCGTAGCGGGGGCTCGAGCTCCTACGAGCAGTACTTC
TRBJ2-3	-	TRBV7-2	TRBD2	CASSSISGGGTDTQYF	TGTGCCAGCAGCTCGATTAGCGGGGGGGGCACAGATACGCAGTATTTT
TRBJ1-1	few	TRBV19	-	CASSMWAKGEAFF	TGTGCCAGTAGTATGTGGGCGAAGGGGGAAGCTTTCTTT
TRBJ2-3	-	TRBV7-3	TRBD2	CASSLKVGGSTDTQYF	TGTGCCAGCAGCTTAAAGGTGGGGGGGAGCACAGATACGCAGTATTTT
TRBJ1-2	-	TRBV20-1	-	CSATANYGYTF	TGCAGTGCTACCGCTAACTATGGCTACACCTTC
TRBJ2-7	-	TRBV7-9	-	CASSPNYEQYF	TGTGCCAGCAGCCCCAACTACGAGCAGTACTTC
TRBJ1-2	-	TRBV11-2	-	CASSLDLNYGYTF	TGTGCCAGCAGCTTAGACCTTAACTATGGCTACACCTTC
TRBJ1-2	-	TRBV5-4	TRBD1	CASSPDRGVYGYTF	TGTGCCAGCAGCCCGGACAGGGGGGTCTATGGCTACACCTTC
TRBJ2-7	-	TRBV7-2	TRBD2	CASSFSGGAPYEQYF	TGTGCCAGCAGCTTTAGCGGGGGGGCTCCCTACGAGCAGTACTTC
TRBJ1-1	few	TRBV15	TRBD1	CATSRWDRMTEAFF	TGTGCCACCAGCAGATGGGACAGGATGACTGAAGCTTTCTTT
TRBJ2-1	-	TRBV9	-	CASSVGQSYNEQFF	TGTGCCAGCAGCGTAGGCCAGTCCTACAATGAGCAGTTCTTC
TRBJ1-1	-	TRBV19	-	CASSIFSGADTEAFF	TGTGCCAGTAGTATCTTCTCAGGGGCGGACACTGAAGCTTTCTTT
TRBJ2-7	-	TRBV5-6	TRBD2	CASFYSGGAIQSYEQYF	TGTGCCAGCTTCTATAGCGGGGGGGCTATCCAGTCCTACGAGCAGTACTTC
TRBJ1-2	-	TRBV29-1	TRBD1	CSVGPPAGTGYGYTF	TGCAGCGTTGGGCCGCCCGCCGGGACAGGATATGGCTACACCTTC
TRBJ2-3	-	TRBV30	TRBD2	CAWSGTSGGDTQYF	TGTGCCTGGAGCGGCACTAGCGGGGGGGATACGCAGTATTTT
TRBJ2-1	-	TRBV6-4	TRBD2	CASSGLAGHNEQFF	TGTGCCAGCAGTGGCCTAGCGGGACACAATGAGCAGTTCTTC
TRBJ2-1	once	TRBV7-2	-	CASSLAAQGNYNEQFF	TGTGCCAGCAGCTTAGCAGCTCAGGGGAACTACAATGAGCAGTTCTTC
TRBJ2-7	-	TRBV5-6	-	CASSFSWDTTYEQYF	TGTGCCAGCAGCTTCTCCTGGGACACCACCTACGAGCAGTACTTC
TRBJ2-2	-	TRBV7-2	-	CASSQKRFTNTGELFF	TGTGCCAGCAGCCAGAAGAGGTTTACGAACACCGGGGAGCTGTTTTTT
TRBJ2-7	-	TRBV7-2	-	CASSRDKTYEQYF	TGTGCCAGCAGCCGGGACAAGACCTACGAGCAGTACTTC
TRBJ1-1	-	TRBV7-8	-	CASSLVMRFGNTEAFF	TGTGCCAGCAGCTTAGTAATGCGCTTTGGGAACACTGAAGCTTTCTTT
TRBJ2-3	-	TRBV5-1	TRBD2	CASSLDPGEGDTQYF	TGCGCCAGCAGCTTGGATCCGGGGGAGGGAGATACGCAGTATTTT
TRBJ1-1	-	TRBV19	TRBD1	CASSTWDRLNTEAFF	TGTGCCAGTAGTACCTGGGACAGGTTGAACACTGAAGCTTTCTTT
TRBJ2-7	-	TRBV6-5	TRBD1	CASSYVGQAYEQYF	TGTGCCAGCAGTTACGTGGGACAGGCCTACGAGCAGTACTTC
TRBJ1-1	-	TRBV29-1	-	CSVTGRGGTEAFF	TGCAGCGTCACCGGACGGGGGGGGACTGAAGCTTTCTTT
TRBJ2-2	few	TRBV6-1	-	CASYQGTGELFF	TGTGCCAGCTATCAGGGTACCGGGGAGCTGTTTTTT
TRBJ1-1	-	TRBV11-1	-	CASSLGRRTSYTEAFF	TGTGCCAGCAGCTTAGGAAGACGGACTTCTTACACTGAAGCTTTCTTT
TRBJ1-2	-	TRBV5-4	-	CASSLGGFYGYTF	TGTGCCAGCAGCTTGGGCGGGTTCTATGGCTACACCTTC
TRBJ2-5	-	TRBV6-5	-	CASSYSGRETQYF	TGTGCCAGCAGTTACTCTGGCAGGGAGACCCAGTACTTC
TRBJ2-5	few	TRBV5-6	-	CASSQTGTIETQYF	TGTGCCAGCAGCCAGACGGGGACAATAGAGACCCAGTACTTC
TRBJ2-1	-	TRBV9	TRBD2	CASSAGGAAYNEQFF	TGTGCCAGCAGCGCCGGGGGGGCCGCCTACAATGAGCAGTTCTTC
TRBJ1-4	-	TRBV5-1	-	CASSRGAGANEKLFF	TGCGCCAGCAGCAGGGGGGCGGGAGCTAATGAAAAACTGTTTTTT
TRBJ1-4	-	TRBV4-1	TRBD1	CASSFLQGSSEKLFF	TGCGCCAGCAGCTTCTTACAGGGGAGTAGTGAAAAACTGTTTTTT
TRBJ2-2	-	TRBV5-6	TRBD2	CASSPSGGGTGELFF	TGTGCCAGCAGCCCTAGCGGGGGGGGCACCGGGGAGCTGTTTTTT
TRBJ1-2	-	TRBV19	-	CASKQGNYGYTF	TGTGCCAGTAAACAGGGTAACTATGGCTACACCTTC
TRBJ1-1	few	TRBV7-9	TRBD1	CASSPGGTVNTEAFF	TGTGCCAGCAGCCCGGGAGGGACAGTGAACACTGAAGCTTTCTTT
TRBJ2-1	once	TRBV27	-	CASSSPEVAYNEQFF	TGTGCCAGCAGTTCCCCGGAGGTTGCCTACAATGAGCAGTTCTTC
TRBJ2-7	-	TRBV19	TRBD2	CASSPRLAGTFYEQYF	TGTGCCAGTAGCCCCCGGCTAGCGGGAACCTTCTACGAGCAGTACTTC
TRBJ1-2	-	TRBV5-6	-	CASSLFVEGLYNYGYTF	TGTGCCAGCAGCTTGTTTGTGGAGGGCCTCTATAACTATGGCTACACCTTC
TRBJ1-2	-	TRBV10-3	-	CAMSYGTPDGYTF	TGTGCCATGAGCTACGGGACACCTGATGGCTACACCTTC